The 6 T cell receptor beta chains below were found in one sample sequenced in a study of cytomegalovirus exposure and HLA in healthy donors. The primer mix had 60 Vbeta and 13 Jbeta primers. Here immunoSEQ multiplex PCR was the method, and the copy in TCRdb shows in-frame clones only, minus some. The sample table includes 180,000 or so clones. Sequencing used PBMCs. These receptors all stem from a woman in her late teens or twenties in good health and CMV-seropositive.

The chain is built from TRBV2 and TRBJ1-1, with 7 bases lining up with TRBD1. The CDR3 runs to 11 residues. Unmatched junction bases numbered 4, after V lost 3 bases and J lost 12 bases. CDR1 and CDR2 from the germline V gene are SNHLY and FYNNEI. This chain's CDR3 is CASSEGQQSFF. The CDR3 DNA reads TGTGCCAGCAGTGAGGGACAGCAGTCTTTCTTT.

The CDR3 spells CASSQEGGTNPSTDTQYF. Written as DNA, the CDR3 is TGTGCCAGCAGCCAAGAAGGCGGGACTAACCCTAGCACAGATACGCAGTATTTT. The chain joins TRBV4-2 to TRBJ2-3, with 7 bases fitting TRBD2. With V trimmed by 0 bases and J by 0 bases, 9 bases remained unmatched. This CDR3 has 18 residues. CDR1 and CDR2 from the germline V gene are LGHNA and YNFKEQ.

The V call is TRBV20-1, the J call TRBJ2-5; D unclear. Germline lookup yields CDR1 DFQATT and CDR2 SNEGSKA (reference sequence). The CDR3 loop spans 11 amino acids. Trimming removed 4 bases from V and 4 bases from J, with 7 bases in between. CDR3 coding DNA: TGCAGTGCTAACTTGAGAGAGACCCAGTACTTC. Its translation: CSANLRETQYF.

The genes are TRBV5-8 and TRBJ1-2; TRBD1 matches 9 bases. This CDR3 has 14 residues. In germline, CDR1 is SGHTS, CDR2 YDEGEE. Trimming took 1 base from V and 2 from J; bases not matched to a gene: 0. The CDR3 DNA reads TGTGCCAGCAGCTTGACAGGGGGCAACTATGGCTACACCTTC. Translation: CASSLTGGNYGYTF.

V gene TRBV5-1 combines with J gene TRBJ2-3, with TRBD2 identical over 8 bases. Germline trimming cut 4 bases from V and 6 bases from J; bases unmatched to any gene: 13. CDR1 and CDR2 from the germline V gene are SGHRS and YFSETQ. The CDR3 loop spans 16 amino acids. For the CDR3, the DNA is TGCGCCAGCAGCGCGGGACTAGTCACAGGCCATGATACGCAGTATTTT. Amino acid sequence: CASSAGLVTGHDTQYF.

This chain links TRBV29-1 with TRBJ1-1; D is uncertain. CDR3 size: 12 residues. CDR1 is SQVTM and CDR2 is ANQGSEA in the germline V gene. The ends were cut back, 4 bases at V and 1 base at J, with 7 bases in the middle. This CDR3 is CSVAWPNTEAFF. The CDR3, as DNA: TGCAGCGTTGCTTGGCCGAACACTGAAGCTTTCTTT. The variable domain in full, with the rest retrieved from reference TRBV29-1 and TRBJ1-1, is SAVISQKPSRDICQRGTSLTIQCQVDSQVTMMFWYRQQPGQSLTLIATANQGSEATYESGFVIDKFPISRPNLTFSTLTVSNMSPEDSSIYLCSVAWPNTEAFFGQGTRLTVV.